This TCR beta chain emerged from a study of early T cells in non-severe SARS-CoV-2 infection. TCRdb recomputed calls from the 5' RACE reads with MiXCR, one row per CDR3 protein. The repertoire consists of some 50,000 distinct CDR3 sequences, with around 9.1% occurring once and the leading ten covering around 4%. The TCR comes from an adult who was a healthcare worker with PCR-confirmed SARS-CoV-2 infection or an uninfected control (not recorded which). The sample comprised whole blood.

The CDR3 sequence is CSASGSGTSSYEQYF. In nucleotides, the CDR3 is TGCAGTGCTAGCGGCTCCGGGACTAGCTCCTACGAGCAGTACTTC. The rearrangement links TRBV20-1 to TRBJ2-7; TRBD2 matches 8 bases. Germline V lookup: CDR1 DFQATT, CDR2 SNEGSKA (reference sequence). CDR3 length: 15 amino acids. V was pared by 3 bases and J by 0 bases, with 7 bases of the junction left unmatched.